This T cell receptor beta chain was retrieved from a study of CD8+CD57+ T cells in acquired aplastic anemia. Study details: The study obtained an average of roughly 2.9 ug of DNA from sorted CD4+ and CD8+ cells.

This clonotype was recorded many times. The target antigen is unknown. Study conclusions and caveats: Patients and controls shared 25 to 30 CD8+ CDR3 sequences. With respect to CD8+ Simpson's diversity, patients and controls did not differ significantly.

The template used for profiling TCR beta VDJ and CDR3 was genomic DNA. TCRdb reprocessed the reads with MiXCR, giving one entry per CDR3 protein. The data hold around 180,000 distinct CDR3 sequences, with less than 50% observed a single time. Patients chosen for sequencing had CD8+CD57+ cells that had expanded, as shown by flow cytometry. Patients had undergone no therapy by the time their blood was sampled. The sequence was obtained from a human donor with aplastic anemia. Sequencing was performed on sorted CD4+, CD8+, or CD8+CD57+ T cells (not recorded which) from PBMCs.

CDR3 bases: TGTGCCAGCAGCCAAGAGACTAGCGTGAACACCGGGGAGCTGTTTTTT. Translating gives CASSQETSVNTGELFF. The V and J genes are TRBV4-2 and TRBJ2-2; 8 positions agree with TRBD2. In germline, CDR1 is LGHNA, CDR2 YNFKEQ. V lost 0 bases, J lost 1 base, and 1 base stayed unmatched. This CDR3 is built from 16 residues.